The 29 T cell receptor beta chains below come from one sample, sequenced in a study of shared clonotypes between healthy human individuals. TCRdb keeps only in-frame clones here, not all; method: immunoSEQ multiplex PCR. The sample records 800,000 to 1,200,000 clones, around 78% being singletons. The sequenced sample consisted of memory CD4+ T cells from PBMCs. Subset denoted: CD45RA-negative fraction. Receptors were obtained from a man between 18 and 35 years old in good health. Some clones in this sample may be carry-over from other donors' samples.

The chain recombines TRBV25-1 with TRBJ1-1; TRBD1 matches at 7 bases. V lost 6 bases and J lost 11; bases outside the gene matches: 9. CDR1 and CDR2 (germline): MGHDK, SYGVNS. The CDR3 loop spans 12 amino acids. The CDR3 here is CASSETGRLAFF. CDR3 DNA sequence: TGTGCCAGCAGCGAGACAGGGAGGCTGGCTTTCTTT.

The chain has TRBV6-6 and TRBJ1-1; D is uncertain. CDR1 and CDR2 (germline): MNHNY, SVGAGI (reference sequence). The CDR3 loop spans 14 amino acids. Trimming cost V 5 bases and J 2 bases, with 12 bases left between them. The CDR3 reads CASSKTLVNTEAFF. CDR3 nucleotides: TGTGCCAGCAGTAAAACGCTTGTAAACACTGAAGCTTTCTTT.

The rearrangement uses TRBV2 and TRBJ2-1, with TRBD2 as a possible D gene (6 bases). The CDR3 is 15 amino acids. The V end lost 4 bases, the J end lost 0 bases, and 10 bases lay between the germline ends. Germline CDR1 SNHLY, CDR2 FYNNEI. The CDR3 sequence: CASSAGGISYNEQFF. The CDR3 DNA follows: TGTGCCAGCAGTGCGGGCGGGATCTCCTACAATGAGCAGTTCTTC.

This chain links TRBV28 with TRBJ2-3; no firm D call. Between the trimmed V and J ends, which lost 7 bases and 6 bases, there was a span of 8 bases. CDR1 is MDHEN and CDR2 is SYDVKM in the germline V gene. The CDR3 covers 11 residues. The CDR3 DNA is TGTGCCAGCAAAATAAGGGATACGCAGTATTTT. As protein: CASKIRDTQYF.

This clone was counted only a few times. This chain joins TRBV18 and TRBJ2-3, with D maybe TRBD1 (6 bases). The CDR3 is 16 residues long. The V end was cut by 3 bases, the J end by 4 bases, with 17 bases between. In germline, CDR1 is KGHSH, CDR2 LQKENI. CDR3 sequence reads: CASSPTTGRNADTQYF. As DNA, the CDR3 is TGTGCCAGCTCACCCACGACAGGTAGAAACGCAGATACGCAGTATTTT.

This chain links TRBV19 with TRBJ2-3, with 9 bases aligning to TRBD2. Unmatched junction bases numbered 7, after V lost 5 bases and J lost 1 base. The CDR3 totals 16 residues. Germline assignment: CDR1 LNHDA and CDR2 SQIVND (reference sequence). The CDR3: CASSLQLAGRTDTQYF. CDR3 coding DNA: TGTGCCAGTAGTTTGCAACTAGCGGGCCGCACAGATACGCAGTATTTT. The full variable domain, its missing parts supplied by reference TRBV19 and TRBJ2-3, is DGGITQSPKYLFRKEGQNVTLSCEQNLNHDAMYWYRQDPGQGLRLIYYSQIVNDFQKGDIAEGYSVSREKKESFPLTVTSAQKNPTAFYLCASSLQLAGRTDTQYFGPGTRLTVL.

This chain connects TRBV5-1 to TRBJ2-7; 9 bases agree with TRBD1. The CDR3 covers 14 residues. The germline V gene has CDR1 SGHRS and CDR2 YFSETQ. The V gene end was trimmed by 3 bases and the J gene end by 5 bases; junction bases not matched to a gene: 6. The CDR3 reads CASSSGTGFNEQYF. The CDR3 DNA reads as TGCGCCAGCAGCTCCGGGACAGGGTTCAACGAGCAGTACTTC. The full variable domain, rest sourced from reference TRBV5-1 and TRBJ2-7, is KAGVTQTPRYLIKTRGQQVTLSCSPISGHRSVSWYQQTPGQGLQFLFEYFSETQRNKGNFPGRFSGRQFSNSRSEMNVSTLELGDSALYLCASSSGTGFNEQYFGPGTRLTVT.

As to this clone: One base away lies a much larger clone, so this may be a sequencing read error. This same CDR3 is encoded by further DNA sequences in the sample. The J gene is TRBJ1-1, the V gene TRBV7-9, with D unresolved. The V end lost 2 bases, the J end lost 5 bases, and 3 bases lay between the germline ends. Germline assignment: CDR1 SEHNR and CDR2 FQNEAQ (reference sequence). This CDR3 has 11 residues. The CDR3, as DNA: TGTGCCAGCAGCTTAAAGACTGAAGCTTTCTTT. It codes for CASSLKTEAFF.

This clone was seen once. The gene calls are TRBV6-1 and TRBJ2-7; D may be TRBD1 or TRBD2 (5 bases each). V was shortened by 6 bases and J by 2 bases, with 14 bases between the two germline ends. The CDR3 has 14 amino acids. The germline V gene has CDR1 MNHNS and CDR2 SASEGT. The CDR3 loop reads CASRPAGAPYEQYF. CDR3 DNA sequence: TGTGCCAGCAGACCCGCCGGGGCTCCCTACGAGCAGTACTTC.

The chain couples TRBV28 to TRBJ2-1; 8 nucleotides match TRBD2. Germline lookup yields CDR1 MDHEN and CDR2 SYDVKM. The J segment lost 5 bases and the V segment lost 2 bases, leaving 5 bases of the junction unmatched. This CDR3 is 15 amino acids long. The CDR3 sequence: CASSLAGGGHNEQFF. Here the CDR3 DNA reads TGTGCCAGCAGTTTAGCGGGAGGAGGACACAATGAGCAGTTCTTC.

The chain combines TRBV19 with TRBJ2-7; 9 bases line up with TRBD1. Losses at the gene ends were 6 bases for V and 4 bases for J; bases not matched to a gene: 7. The CDR3 extends over 14 amino acids. Per the germline V gene, CDR1 is LNHDA and CDR2 is SQIVND (reference sequence). In nucleotides, the CDR3 is TGTGCCAGTAGCTTCGGACAGGGGCAGTACGAGCAGTACTTC. The encoded protein is CASSFGQGQYEQYF.

This clone turned up a few times. V usage is TRBV5-1 and J usage is TRBJ2-1; the match to TRBD1 covers 9 bases. The germline gives CDR1 SGHRS, CDR2 YFSETQ. V lost 4 bases to trimming and J lost 4 bases; unmatched junction nucleotides: 9. The CDR3 runs 16 residues. The CDR3 loop reads CASSALGDRDYNEQFF. As DNA, the CDR3 is TGCGCCAGCAGCGCGTTGGGGGACAGGGATTACAATGAGCAGTTCTTC.

The gene calls are TRBV18 and TRBJ1-4, with D hard to call. This CDR3 has 15 amino acids. Trimming took off 4 bases at V and 4 bases at J, with 13 bases between the two ends. Germline loops: CDR1 KGHSH, CDR2 LQKENI. CDR3 region: CASSLSTPYNEKLFF. The CDR3 coding sequence is TGTGCCAGCTCACTCTCGACGCCATATAATGAAAAACTGTTTTTT.

Regarding this clone: This same CDR3 is encoded by further DNA sequences in the sample. DNA for the CDR3: TGTGCCAGCAGCTTAGGCGGAGGAGGGTACGAGCAGTACTTC. Its protein is CASSLGGGGYEQYF. The J gene is TRBJ2-7, the V gene TRBV7-9; TRBD2 is a possible D gene (6 bases). Trimming left V 1 base short and J 4 bases short, with 11 bases between. Germline CDR1 and CDR2: SEHNR and FQNEAQ (reference sequence). The CDR3 length is 14 residues.

This clone has at least ten counts. This chain uses TRBV11-2 with TRBJ1-4; 11 bases match TRBD1. Trimming took 7 bases from V and 8 from J; bases not matched to a gene: 6. This CDR3 has 14 residues. In germline, CDR1 is SGHAT, CDR2 FQNNGV. The CDR3 loop reads CASNPGQGAEKLFF. Written as DNA, the CDR3 is TGTGCCAGCAACCCCGGACAGGGGGCAGAAAAACTGTTTTTT.

This clone occurred many times. The rearrangement uses TRBV27 and TRBJ1-2; D possibly corresponds to TRBD1 (5 bases). Germline CDR1 reads MNHEY; CDR2 reads SMNVEV (reference sequence). The length of the CDR3 is 16 residues. V lost 6 bases to trimming and J lost 8 bases, with 25 bases between them. CDR3 DNA sequence: TGTGCCAGCAGCTCAACCCGGGACTGGGGGATTCAGGGCTACACCTTC. This gives the protein CASSSTRDWGIQGYTF.

The genes are TRBV25-1 and TRBJ1-1; D gene unclear. The CDR3 has 16 residues. Germline-derived CDR1 and CDR2 are MGHDK and SYGVNS. V lost 0 bases and J 1 base, leaving 12 bases between the germline ends. The CDR3 here is CASSEYGAKGNTEAFF. CDR3 DNA: TGTGCCAGCAGTGAATACGGCGCGAAGGGGAACACTGAAGCTTTCTTT.

J is TRBJ2-5 and V is TRBV30, with D maybe TRBD2 (6 bases). The DNA end lines up better with TRBJ2-7; the J call may be wrong. The CDR3 is 13 amino acids. Germline loops: CDR1 GTSNPN, CDR2 SVGIG (reference sequence). The CDR3 region has the DNA TGTGCCTGGAGTGTAAGCGGGTCCTACGAGCAGTACTTC. It specifies CAWSVSGSYEQYF.

Of note for this clone: Other DNA variants within this sample encode the same CDR3. The rearrangement links TRBV5-1 to TRBJ2-7, with TRBD1 identical over 8 bases. Germline assignment: CDR1 SGHRS and CDR2 YFSETQ. V lost 2 bases, J lost 2 bases, and 6 bases stayed unmatched. This CDR3 is built from 15 residues. The CDR3 DNA reads as TGCGCCAGCAGCTTCGACGGGACAGGTGCCTACGAGCAGTACTTC. Translating gives CASSFDGTGAYEQYF.

This CDR3 reads CASSYGTSGTYNEQFF. The CDR3 region has the DNA TGTGCCAGCAGTTACGGGACTAGCGGGACCTACAATGAGCAGTTCTTC. V usage is TRBV6-6 and J usage is TRBJ2-1; TRBD2 matches at 13 bases. CDR1 and CDR2 (germline): MNHNY, SVGAGI (reference sequence). V trimming: 2 bases; J trimming: 2 bases; junction bases outside the gene matches: 0. This CDR3 spans 16 amino acids.

This chain links TRBV6-1 with TRBJ1-1; 8 nucleotides match TRBD1. CDR3 length: 15 amino acids. The germline V gene has CDR1 MNHNS and CDR2 SASEGT. With V trimmed by 4 bases and J by 1 base, 5 bases remained unmatched. The CDR3: CASSVPDRANTEAFF. DNA of the CDR3: TGTGCCAGCAGTGTCCCGGACAGGGCGAACACTGAAGCTTTCTTT.

This chain joins TRBV11-3 and TRBJ2-1; 7 bases line up with TRBD2. Per germline, CDR1 SGHNT and CDR2 YENEEA. CDR3 length: 14 residues. V lost 6 bases and J lost 2; bases outside the gene matches: 4. The CDR3 here is CASSYSGPYNEQFF. CDR3 nucleotides: TGTGCCAGCAGTTATAGCGGGCCCTACAATGAGCAGTTCTTC.

The chain recombines TRBV7-9 with TRBJ2-5, with 8 bases fitting TRBD1. Germline lookup yields CDR1 SEHNR and CDR2 FQNEAQ (reference sequence). CDR3 length equals 15 residues. With 5 bases clipped from V and 1 base from J, the junction kept 6 bases outside the gene matches. In DNA form, the CDR3 reads TGTGCCAGCAGCCGACAGGGGACTGCCCAAGAGACCCAGTACTTC. It yields the protein CASSRQGTAQETQYF.

This clone was detected only once. The chain links TRBV7-9 to TRBJ2-1; 7 positions agree with TRBD1. Germline V gene sequence: CDR1 SEHNR, CDR2 FQNEAQ (reference sequence). V dropped 8 bases and J dropped 4; count of bases not matched to a gene: 5. The CDR3 has 13 residues. CDR3 amino acids: CASREGAYNEQFF. The CDR3 region has the DNA TGTGCCAGCCGAGAGGGGGCTTACAATGAGCAGTTCTTC.

This clone has at least ten counts. The rearrangement links TRBV28 to TRBJ1-4, with D unresolved. The germline V gene encodes CDR1 MDHEN and CDR2 SYDVKM. This CDR3 has 17 amino acids. Trimming cost V 6 bases and J 0 bases, with 17 bases left between them. The DNA for the CDR3 is TGTGCCAGCAGCTCCCACGGGTTCGGGTCAACTAATGAAAAACTGTTTTTT. Amino acid sequence: CASSSHGFGSTNEKLFF.

Concerning this clone: Other nucleotide sequences from this sample produce the same CDR3. The V call is TRBV5-1, the J call TRBJ1-1; D is ambiguous. The CDR3 contains 13 residues. Germline values: CDR1 SGHRS, CDR2 YFSETQ. V lost 0 bases to trimming and J lost 4 bases, with 7 bases between them. As DNA, the CDR3 is TGCGCCAGCAGCTTGGATGGCGGCACTGAAGCTTTCTTT. Translating it yields CASSLDGGTEAFF.

This chain connects TRBV7-3 to TRBJ2-1, with 16 positions matching TRBD2. The length of the CDR3 is 22 residues. The V gene end was trimmed by 2 bases and the J gene end by 0 bases; junction bases not matched to a gene: 13. Germline V CDR1 and CDR2: SGHTA, FQGTGA. CDR3 loop: CASSLVPPGTSGRASSYNEQFF. The CDR3 DNA reads as TGTGCCAGCAGCTTAGTACCCCCCGGGACTAGCGGGAGGGCTAGCTCCTACAATGAGCAGTTCTTC. The variable domain in full, with the rest retrieved from reference TRBV7-3 and TRBJ2-1, is GAGVSQTPSNKVTEKGKYVELRCDPISGHTALYWYRQSLGQGPEFLIYFQGTGAADDSGLPNDRFFAVRPEGSVSTLKIQRTERGDSAVYLCASSLVPPGTSGRASSYNEQFFGPGTRLTVL.

This clone showed up just once. This sequence joins TRBV7-3 and TRBJ2-5; 7 positions match TRBD2. The trim removed 2 bases at V and 4 bases at J, leaving 4 bases unmatched. In germline, CDR1 is SGHTA, CDR2 FQGTGA. CDR3 length: 14 residues. This chain's CDR3 is CASSLSGRGETQYF. The CDR3 region has the DNA TGTGCCAGCAGCTTATCAGGGAGGGGAGAGACCCAGTACTTC.

The CDR3 sequence: CASSWRTSGTYEQYF. The CDR3 DNA is TGTGCCAGCAGCTGGAGGACTAGCGGGACCTACGAGCAGTACTTC. This chain links TRBV11-2 with TRBJ2-5, with 12 bases matching TRBD2. The J call is uncertain, as TRBJ2-7 better fits the DNA end. Germline assignment: CDR1 SGHAT and CDR2 FQNNGV. The CDR3 contains 15 residues.